Given below is one TCR beta chain in context. Its antigen remains unknown. The data are from a study of T cell repertoires in cytomegalovirus infection. Study context: Carrying CMV and the relevant HLA type showed in public TCR beta signatures.

TCRdb reanalysed the reads using MiXCR and keeps one entry per CDR3 protein. The sample has around 530,000 distinct CDR3 sequences; about 25% are singletons. Study-wide results and limits: Cumulative frequency of public TCR beta families picked out carriers of CMV plus the relevant HLA. The ex vivo response was dominated by HLA-C-restricted CMV-specific TCR beta clonotypes.

V gave up 1 base and J gave up 1 base, with 13 bases separating them. CDR3 length: 16 residues. Per the germline V gene, CDR1 is SGHTA and CDR2 is FQGNSA. The clonotype was recovered from a human donor in good health (CMV status not recorded). Some clones in this sample may be carry-over from other donors' samples. The chain recombines TRBV7-2 with TRBJ1-1; D perhaps matches TRBD1 (5 bases). Sequenced material: PBMCs. CDR3 sequence reads: CASSLGSGFANTEAFF. The CDR3 DNA is TGTGCCAGCAGCTTAGGGTCAGGGTTCGCGAACACTGAAGCTTTCTTT.